The clone carrying this TCR beta chain has a handful of counts. The entry originates in a study of blood T cell repertoires in COVID-19. On the study more broadly: The origin of the acute and convalescent COVID-19 samples was the United States, Italy and Spain.

Source study methods: The authors estimated nucleated cell counts from reference gene primer amplification. Produced via immunoSEQ multiplex PCR; TCRdb's table is partial and in-frame only. V, J and clone size are those of that table, while D and trimming were read from the DNA. The sample includes some 250,000 clones, less than 85% of them seen just once. The CDR3 is 14 amino acids. Germline CDR1 and CDR2: MDHEN and SYDVKM. V was trimmed by 8 bases and J by 4 bases, leaving 16 bases between them. The sample comprised peripheral blood. The sequence was collected from a woman aged 18-30 years with acute or convalescent COVID-19. V usage is TRBV28 and J usage is TRBJ2-3; perhaps TRBD2 as D (6 bases). In nucleotides, the CDR3 is TGTGCCAGCCCCCCAGGGAGGATTCCAGATACGCAGTATTTT. Its translation is CASPPGRIPDTQYF.